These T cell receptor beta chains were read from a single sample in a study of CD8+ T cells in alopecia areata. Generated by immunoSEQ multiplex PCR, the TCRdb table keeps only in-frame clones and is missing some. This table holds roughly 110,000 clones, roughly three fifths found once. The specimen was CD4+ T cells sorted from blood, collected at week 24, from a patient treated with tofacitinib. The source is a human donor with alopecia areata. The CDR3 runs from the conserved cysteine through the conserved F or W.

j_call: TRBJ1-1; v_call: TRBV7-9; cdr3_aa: CASILGQGSKNTEAFF
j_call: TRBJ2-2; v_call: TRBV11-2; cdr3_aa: CASNPLPVAGRNTGELFF
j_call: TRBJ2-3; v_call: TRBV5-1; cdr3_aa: CASSFGTSGSTDTQYF
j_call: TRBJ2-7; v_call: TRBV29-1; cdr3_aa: CSVRDSTGQYF
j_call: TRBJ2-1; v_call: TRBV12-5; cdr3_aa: CASGTNPDSNNEQFF
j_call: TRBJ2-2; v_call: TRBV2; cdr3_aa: CASSASGAGTGELFF
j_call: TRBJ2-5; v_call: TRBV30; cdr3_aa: CAWSFLGHQETQYF
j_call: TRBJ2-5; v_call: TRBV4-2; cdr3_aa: CASSFSGGAGETQYF
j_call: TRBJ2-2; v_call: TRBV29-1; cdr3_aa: CSVEQPNTGELFF
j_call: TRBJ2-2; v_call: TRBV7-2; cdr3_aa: CASSSANTGELFF
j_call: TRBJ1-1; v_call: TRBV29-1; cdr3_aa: CSVQPGSGSEAFF
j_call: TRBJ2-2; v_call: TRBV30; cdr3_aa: CAWMGQGNGELFF
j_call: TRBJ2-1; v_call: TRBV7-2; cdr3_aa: CASSPRGGEQFF
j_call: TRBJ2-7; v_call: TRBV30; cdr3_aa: CAWSWGGPYEQYF
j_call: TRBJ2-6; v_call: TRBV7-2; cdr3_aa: CASSWEPRSGGANVLTF
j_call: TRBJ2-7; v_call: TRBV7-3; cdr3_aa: CASSLVAGEDRYF
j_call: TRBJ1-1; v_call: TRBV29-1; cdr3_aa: CSVAQGPTEAFF
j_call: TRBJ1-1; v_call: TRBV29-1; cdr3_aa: CSGGVTWNTEAFF
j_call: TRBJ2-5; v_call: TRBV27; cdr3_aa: CASSRGQGAFGETQYF
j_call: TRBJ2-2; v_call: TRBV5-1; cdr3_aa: CASSSWDSSGTGELFF
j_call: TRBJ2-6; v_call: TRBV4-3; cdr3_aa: CASSQDYQGLSSGANVLTF
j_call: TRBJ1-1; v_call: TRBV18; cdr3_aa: CASSRQGAIEAFF
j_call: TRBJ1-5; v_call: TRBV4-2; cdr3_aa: CASSQDSGQPQHF
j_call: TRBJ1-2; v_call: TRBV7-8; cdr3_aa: CASSFDQAYGYTF